The 20 T cell receptor beta chains listed next were all sequenced from one sample in a study of TET2 disruption in CD19-targeted CAR T cells. Only in-frame clones appear in the TCRdb table, and some are missing; sequencing was by immunoSEQ multiplex PCR. The sample shows about 25,000 clones, and less than 2% sits with its ten largest clones. Treatment given: autologous CTL019 cells: CD19 CAR with 4-1BB and CD3 zeta domains. Their antigen targets remain unknown. This specimen was CD8- CAR+ T cells sorted from cultured blood T cells, taken for CD19 CAR T cell therapy. The sample's subset: CD8-negative CAR-positive T cells from the infusion product. These receptors all stem from a man aged 70-80 years with chronic lymphocytic leukemia.

Concerning this clone: The read is 3 residues too short to cover the CDR3 end, so that end is filled in from the germline J gene. V usage is TRBV20-1 and J usage is TRBJ2-5; D possibly corresponds to TRBD1 (6 bases). V was pared by 0 bases and J by 1 base, with 9 bases between. The CDR3 has 14 residues. Germline CDR1 and CDR2: DFQATT and SNEGSKA (reference sequence). The CDR3 sequence: CSARDWTAQETQYF. The CDR3 bases that were read are TGCAGTGCTAGAGATTGGACAGCCCAAGAGACC.

Of note for this clone: The CDR3 end falls 3 residues outside the read, so it is completed with the germline J gene. The rearrangement links TRBV7-2 to TRBJ2-4; 7 bases fit TRBD1. Germline V lookup: CDR1 SGHTA, CDR2 FQGNSA. The CDR3 length is 15 residues. Here the CDR3 reads CASSLVSGGTQPQYF. The sequenced part of the CDR3 DNA is TGTGCCAGCAGCTTAGTGTCAGGGGGTACTCAGCCT.

Regarding this clone: The read ends 3 residues shy of where the CDR3 ends; the end is completed using the germline J gene. The J gene is TRBJ2-5, the V gene TRBV7-2, with 8 bases that match TRBD2. The junction had 4 bases not matched to a gene; V was cut back by 2 bases and J by 5 bases. CDR3 length: 14 amino acids. In germline, CDR1 is SGHTA, CDR2 FQGNSA. Here the CDR3 reads CASSLSGLGETQYF. The CDR3 bases that were read are TGTGCCAGCAGCTTATCGGGACTAGGGGAGACC. Drawing the rest from reference TRBV7-2 and TRBJ2-5, the complete variable domain is GAGVSQSPSNKVTEKGKDVELRCDPISGHTALYWYRQSLGQGLEFLIYFQGNSAPDKSGLPSDRFSAERTGGSVSTLTIQRTQQEDSAVYLCASSLSGLGETQYFGPGTRLLVL.

In the case of this clone: The read falls 3 residues short of the CDR3 end, and the missing part is taken from the germline J gene. Other nucleotide sequences in the sample specify the same CDR3. The rearrangement links TRBV18 to TRBJ1-2, with a tentative D call TRBD1 (6 bases). The CDR3 is made up of 14 amino acids. Per the germline V gene, CDR1 is KGHSH and CDR2 is LQKENI. CDR3 sequence: CASSPRTVDNDYTF. The CDR3 bases that were read are TGTGCCAGCTCCCCTAGGACAGTCGACAATGAC.

Note on this clone: The CDR3 end lies 3 residues beyond the end of the read and is filled in from the germline J gene. This chain connects TRBV20-1 to TRBJ2-3; a weak D match, TRBD1 (6 bases). In germline, CDR1 is DFQATT, CDR2 SNEGSKA (reference sequence). CDR3 length: 14 residues. The part of the CDR3 DNA that was read is TGCAGTGCTAAACAGGGAAGGGGTGGGGAGACG. Amino acids: CSAKQGRGGET. The full CDR3 protein is CSAKQGRGGETQYF.

As concerns this clone: The read terminates 3 residues ahead of where the CDR3 ends, so the germline J gene completes it. The chain combines TRBV5-4 with TRBJ1-2, with 7 bases matching TRBD1. The CDR3 contains 13 residues. The J segment lost 5 bases and the V segment lost 4 bases, leaving 5 bases of the junction unmatched. Germline assignment: CDR1 SGHNT and CDR2 YYREEE (reference sequence). CDR3 DNA (partial): TGTGCCAGCAGCGCCACAGGGGAGTATGGC. It is translated as CASSATGEYG. The full CDR3 is CASSATGEYGYTF.

Turning to this clone: Read coverage stops 3 residues before the CDR3 terminus; the germline J gene supplies the remainder. Other DNA sequences in the same sample also yield this CDR3. V usage is TRBV28 and J usage is TRBJ1-3; D is perhaps TRBD1 (5 bases). The germline CDR1 and CDR2 sequences are MDHEN and SYDVKM. V lost 11 bases to trimming and J lost 4 bases, with 18 bases between them. The CDR3 totals 14 residues. CDR3 DNA (partial): TGTGCCGGCATTTCCCCAGGGAGAGGAAACACC. This translates into CAGISPGRGNT. The complete CDR3 reads CAGISPGRGNTIYF.

With respect to this clone: With the read ending 3 residues before the CDR3 end, the germline J gene is used to fill in that end. The rearrangement joins TRBV7-3 to TRBJ2-4; D perhaps matches TRBD2 (5 bases). This CDR3 is built from 13 residues. The germline gives CDR1 SGHTA, CDR2 FQGTGA. CDR3 amino acids: CASSFYPGDGQYF. Incomplete CDR3 DNA: TGTGCCAGCAGCTTCTATCCCGGGGATGGT.

About this clone: Sequencing ends 3 residues short of the CDR3 end; the germline J gene provides the rest. The gene calls are TRBV30 and TRBJ2-2; 9 bases match TRBD1. CDR3 length: 13 amino acids. Germline V gives CDR1 GTSNPN, CDR2 SVGIG (reference sequence). J gave up 6 bases and V 7 bases, and 6 bases lay outside the gene matches. The CDR3 sequence: CALDRGKAGELFF. The covered CDR3 bases are TGTGCCTTGGACAGGGGAAAGGCCGGGGAG.

Remarks on this clone: Sequencing ends 3 residues short of the CDR3 end; the germline J gene provides the rest. This chain connects TRBV6-2 or TRBV6-3 to TRBJ2-4; D may be TRBD1 (6 bases). This CDR3 contains 15 residues. Germline V CDR1 and CDR2: MNHEY, SVGEGT. The CDR3 spells CASSKSGTLAYGQYF. Incomplete CDR3 DNA: TGTGCCAGCAGTAAGTCCGGGACATTGGCCTATGGT.

As regards this clone: Read coverage stops 3 residues before the CDR3 terminus; the germline J gene supplies the remainder. The rearrangement links TRBV30 to TRBJ2-1, with D possibly being TRBD2 (6 bases). This CDR3 is 15 amino acids long. The germline gives CDR1 GTSNPN, CDR2 SVGIG (reference sequence). Trimming took off 4 bases at V and 4 bases at J, with 17 bases between the two ends. The CDR3: CAWTPVRRGYNEQFF. The CDR3 bases that were read are TGTGCCTGGACCCCAGTCCGGCGGGGATACAATGAG. Variable domain in full (rest from reference TRBV30 and TRBJ2-1): SQTIHQWPATLVQPVGSPLSLECTVEGTSNPNLYWYRQAAGRGLQLLFYSVGIGQISSEVPQNLSASRPQDRQFILSSKKLLLSDSGFYLCAWTPVRRGYNEQFFGPGTRLTVL.

With respect to this clone: The read finishes 3 residues shy of the CDR3 end, and the germline J gene is used to complete it. The V gene is TRBV7-2, the J gene TRBJ1-2, with a tentative D call TRBD1 (5 bases). The germline gives CDR1 SGHTA, CDR2 FQGNSA. This CDR3 has 13 residues. CDR3 loop: CASSPWSGGDYTF. The CDR3 DNA, read in part, is TGTGCCAGCAGTCCATGGTCGGGGGGGGAC. The full variable domain, its missing parts supplied by reference TRBV7-2 and TRBJ1-2, is GAGVSQSPSNKVTEKGKDVELRCDPISGHTALYWYRQSLGQGLEFLIYFQGNSAPDKSGLPSDRFSAERTGGSVSTLTIQRTQQEDSAVYLCASSPWSGGDYTFGSGTRLTVV.

As to this clone: The CDR3 end lies 3 residues beyond the end of the read and is filled in from the germline J gene. The J gene is TRBJ2-7, the V gene TRBV20-1; 7 bases line up with TRBD2. Germline trimming cut 6 bases from V and 3 bases from J; bases unmatched to any gene: 17. The CDR3 extends over 16 amino acids. CDR1 and CDR2 (germline): DFQATT, SNEGSKA (reference sequence). The sequenced CDR3 bases are TGCAGTGCCGCCCAAAGAGGACTAGGTAGGGACTACGAG. This translates into CSAAQRGLGRDYE. The CDR3 in its entirety is CSAAQRGLGRDYEQYF.

A note on this clone: With the read ending 3 residues before the CDR3 end, the germline J gene is used to fill in that end. The chain carries TRBV30 and TRBJ1-2; unclear D gene. In germline, CDR1 is GTSNPN, CDR2 SVGIG (reference sequence). CDR3 length: 10 residues. The sequenced part of the CDR3 DNA is TGTGCCTTCACGGACTACGAC. This encodes CAFTDYD. The CDR3 in its entirety is CAFTDYDYTF.

Partial CDR3 DNA: TGTGCCAGCAGTTCCACTTCCTATAACTATGGC. It translates to CASSSTSYNYG. The complete CDR3 reads CASSSTSYNYGYTF. The chain uses TRBV12-3 or TRBV12-4 and TRBJ1-2, with no clear D. With the read ending 3 residues before the CDR3 end, the germline J gene is used to fill in that end. V lost 4 bases, J lost 1 base, and 10 bases lay in between. The CDR3 runs 14 residues.

Turning to this clone: The CDR3 end lies 3 residues beyond the end of the read and is filled in from the germline J gene. The chain couples TRBV5-1 to TRBJ1-2; the match to TRBD1 covers 9 bases. V gave up 0 bases and J gave up 2 bases; unmatched junction bases: 5. This CDR3 contains 16 residues. Germline-derived CDR1 and CDR2 are SGHRS and YFSETQ. Incomplete CDR3 DNA: TGCGCCAGCAGCTTGGGGGCCGGGACAGGGAACTATGGC. Amino acid sequence: CASSLGAGTGNYG. The entire CDR3 is CASSLGAGTGNYGYTF.

Comment on this clone: The CDR3 goes on 3 residues after the read ends, and that part is filled in from the germline J gene. The chain is built from TRBV13 and TRBJ1-1; tentatively, D is TRBD1 (5 bases). The CDR3 covers 15 residues. Trimming removed 0 bases from V and 4 bases from J, with 12 bases in between. Germline V gene sequence: CDR1 PRHDT, CDR2 FYEKMQ (reference sequence). CDR3 residues: CASSLGRGYATEAFF. CDR3 DNA, as far as it was read: TGTGCCAGCAGCTTAGGTAGGGGCTATGCCACTGAA.

Points on this clone: The missing CDR3 end, 3 residues past where the read stops, is filled in from the germline J gene. The rearrangement links TRBV11-2 to TRBJ1-4; no clear D gene. The CDR3 totals 14 residues. V lost 5 bases, J lost 4 bases, and 11 bases lay in between. The germline V gene encodes CDR1 SGHAT and CDR2 FQNNGV. CDR3 loop: CASSPPTFNEKLFF. The part of the CDR3 DNA that was read is TGTGCCAGCAGCCCCCCGACATTTAATGAAAAA.

Turning to this clone: The CDR3 end is not reached by the read, which stops 3 residues before it; the germline J gene fills it in. V usage is TRBV30 and J usage is TRBJ2-4, with D tentatively TRBD2 (6 bases). The CDR3 totals 11 residues. The germline V gene encodes CDR1 GTSNPN and CDR2 SVGIG (reference sequence). The CDR3: CAWSPTEGQYF. The part of the CDR3 DNA that was read is TGTGCCTGGAGTCCTACGGAGGGT. Using reference TRBV30 and TRBJ2-4 for the parts outside the CDR3, the full variable domain is SQTIHQWPATLVQPVGSPLSLECTVEGTSNPNLYWYRQAAGRGLQLLFYSVGIGQISSEVPQNLSASRPQDRQFILSSKKLLLSDSGFYLCAWSPTEGQYFGAGTRLSVL.

To note about this clone: Coverage ceases 3 residues before the CDR3 finishes, and the germline J gene fills in the end. The chain joins TRBV10-1 to TRBJ1-1, with D unclear. The CDR3 is 13 residues long. Trimming left V 2 bases short and J 0 bases short, with 4 bases between. CDR1 is WNHNN and CDR2 is SYGVQD in the germline V gene (reference sequence). The CDR3 region is CASSEAVNTEAFF. Partial CDR3 DNA: TGCGCCAGCAGTGAGGCGGTGAACACTGAA.